The clone carrying this TCR beta chain showed up just once. Participants, 18 to 89 years old, spanned under 30 US areas. The record originates from a study of blood T cell repertoires in COVID-19. Sequenced by immunoSEQ multiplex PCR; TCRdb stores in-frame clones only, minus some. Here the sample spans 200,000 to 300,000 clones, roughly 91% being singletons. V shed 4 bases and J 4 bases; nucleotides not matched to a gene: 3. The germline CDR1 and CDR2 sequences are LNHNV and YYDKDF (reference sequence). This CDR3 contains 14 residues. The rearrangement links TRBV15 to TRBJ2-2; 7 nucleotides agree with TRBD2. The sequenced material came from PBMCs or T cells enriched from blood (not recorded which). The clonotype comes from a woman younger than 45 with acute COVID-19. The CDR3 reads CATSILAVTGELFF. In nucleotides, the CDR3 is TGTGCCACCAGCATTCTAGCGGTCACCGGGGAGCTGTTTTTT.